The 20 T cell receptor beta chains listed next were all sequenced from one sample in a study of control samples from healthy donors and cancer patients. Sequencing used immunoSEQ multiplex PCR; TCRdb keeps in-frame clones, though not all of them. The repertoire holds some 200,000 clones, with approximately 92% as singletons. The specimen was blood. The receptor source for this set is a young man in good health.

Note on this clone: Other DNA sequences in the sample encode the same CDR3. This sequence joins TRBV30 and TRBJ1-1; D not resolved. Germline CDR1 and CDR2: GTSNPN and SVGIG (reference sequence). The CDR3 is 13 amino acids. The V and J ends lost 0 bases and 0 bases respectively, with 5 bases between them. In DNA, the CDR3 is TGTGCCTGGAGTGTACTCATGAACACTGAAGCTTTCTTT. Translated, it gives CAWSVLMNTEAFF.

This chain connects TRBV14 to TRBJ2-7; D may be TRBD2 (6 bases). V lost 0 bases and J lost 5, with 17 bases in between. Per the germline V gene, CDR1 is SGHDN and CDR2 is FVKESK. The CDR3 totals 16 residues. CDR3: CASSQEGYGGIDEQYF. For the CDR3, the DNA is TGTGCCAGCAGCCAAGAAGGCTATGGGGGGATTGACGAGCAGTACTTC.

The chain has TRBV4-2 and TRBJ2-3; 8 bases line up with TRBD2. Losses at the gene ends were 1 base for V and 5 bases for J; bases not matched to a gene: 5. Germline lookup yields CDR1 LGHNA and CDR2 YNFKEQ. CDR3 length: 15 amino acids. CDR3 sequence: CASSQAGGVGDTQYF. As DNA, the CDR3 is TGTGCCAGCAGCCAAGCCGGGGGGGTCGGAGATACGCAGTATTTT.

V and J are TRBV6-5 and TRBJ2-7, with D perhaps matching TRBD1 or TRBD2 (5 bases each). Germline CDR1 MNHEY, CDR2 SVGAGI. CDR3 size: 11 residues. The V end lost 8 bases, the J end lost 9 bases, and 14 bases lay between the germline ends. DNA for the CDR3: TGTGCCAGCGGGACCTCCTGGGCGCAGTACTTC. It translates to CASGTSWAQYF.

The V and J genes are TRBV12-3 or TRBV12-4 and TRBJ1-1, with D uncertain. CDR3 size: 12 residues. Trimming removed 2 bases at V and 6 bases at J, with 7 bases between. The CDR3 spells CASSLTPPEAFF. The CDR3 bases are TGTGCCAGCAGTTTAACTCCCCCTGAAGCTTTCTTT.

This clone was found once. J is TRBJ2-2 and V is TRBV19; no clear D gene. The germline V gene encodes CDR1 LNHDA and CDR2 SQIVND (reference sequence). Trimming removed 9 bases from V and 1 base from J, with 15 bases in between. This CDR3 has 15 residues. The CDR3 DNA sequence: TGTGCCAGCACTACCCGGGCAGAGAACACCGGGGAGCTGTTTTTT. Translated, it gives CASTTRAENTGELFF.

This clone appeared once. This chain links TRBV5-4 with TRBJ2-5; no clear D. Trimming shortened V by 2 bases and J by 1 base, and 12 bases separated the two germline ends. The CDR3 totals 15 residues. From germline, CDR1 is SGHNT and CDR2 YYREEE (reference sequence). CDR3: CASSLLGVGQETQYF. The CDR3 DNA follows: TGTGCCAGCAGCTTATTAGGAGTGGGCCAAGAGACCCAGTACTTC.

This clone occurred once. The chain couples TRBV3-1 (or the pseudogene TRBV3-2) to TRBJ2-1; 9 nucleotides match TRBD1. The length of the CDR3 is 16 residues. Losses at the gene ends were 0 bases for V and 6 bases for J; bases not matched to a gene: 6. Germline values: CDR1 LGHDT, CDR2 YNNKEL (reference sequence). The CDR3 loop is CASSQERDRVTNEQFF. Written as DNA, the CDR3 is TGTGCCAGCAGCCAAGAGCGGGACAGGGTAACCAATGAGCAGTTCTTC.

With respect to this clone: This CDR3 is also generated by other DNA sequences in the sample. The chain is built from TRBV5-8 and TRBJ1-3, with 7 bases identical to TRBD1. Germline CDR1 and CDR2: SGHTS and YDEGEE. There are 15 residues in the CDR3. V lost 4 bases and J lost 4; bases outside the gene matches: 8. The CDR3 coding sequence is TGTGCCAGCAGCAGCGACAGGGTTCCAGGAAACACCATATATTTT. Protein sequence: CASSSDRVPGNTIYF.

The CDR3 loop is CASSPAKGWVANEKLFF. The CDR3 DNA reads as TGTGCCAGCAGCCCCGCAAAGGGGTGGGTAGCTAATGAAAAACTGTTTTTT. This sequence joins TRBV11-2 and TRBJ1-4, with D possibly being TRBD1 (5 bases). With 5 bases removed from V and 3 bases from J, the gap between germline ends came to 19 bases. Germline V gives CDR1 SGHAT, CDR2 FQNNGV. This CDR3 is 17 amino acids long.

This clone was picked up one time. The CDR3 DNA sequence: TGTGCCAGCAGCGGCGGACTAGGTGGTGAGCAGTTCTTC. Translation gives CASSGGLGGEQFF. The chain links TRBV7-9 to TRBJ2-1, with TRBD2 matching over 7 bases. This CDR3 comprises 13 residues. Germline V gene sequence: CDR1 SEHNR, CDR2 FQNEAQ (reference sequence). V was clipped by 5 bases and J by 9 bases; unmatched bases: 7.

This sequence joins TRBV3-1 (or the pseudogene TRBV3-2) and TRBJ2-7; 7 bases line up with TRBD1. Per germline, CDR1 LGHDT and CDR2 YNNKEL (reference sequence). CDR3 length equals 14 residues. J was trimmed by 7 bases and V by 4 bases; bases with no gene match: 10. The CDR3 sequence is CASSLWDRQGEQYF. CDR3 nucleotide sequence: TGTGCCAGCAGCCTTTGGGACAGACAGGGTGAGCAGTACTTC.

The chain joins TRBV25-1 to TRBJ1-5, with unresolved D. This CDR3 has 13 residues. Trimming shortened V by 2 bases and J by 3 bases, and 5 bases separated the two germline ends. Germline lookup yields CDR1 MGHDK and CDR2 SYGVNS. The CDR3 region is CASSEATNQPQHF. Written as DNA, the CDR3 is TGTGCCAGCAGTGAAGCAACCAATCAGCCCCAGCATTTT.

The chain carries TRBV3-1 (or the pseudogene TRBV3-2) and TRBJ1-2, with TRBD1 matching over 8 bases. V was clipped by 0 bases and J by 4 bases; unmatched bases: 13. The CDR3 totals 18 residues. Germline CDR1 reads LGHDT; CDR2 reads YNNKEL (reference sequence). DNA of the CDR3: TGTGCCAGCAGCCAAGACCATCCGGGACAGGCGTTTGTCTATGGCTACACCTTC. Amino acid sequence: CASSQDHPGQAFVYGYTF.

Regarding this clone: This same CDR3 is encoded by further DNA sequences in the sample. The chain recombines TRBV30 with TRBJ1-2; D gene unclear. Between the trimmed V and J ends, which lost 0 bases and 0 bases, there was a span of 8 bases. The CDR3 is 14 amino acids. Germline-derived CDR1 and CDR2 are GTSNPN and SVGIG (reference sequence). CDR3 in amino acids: CAWSVHRANYGYTF. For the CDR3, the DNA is TGTGCCTGGAGTGTACACAGAGCTAACTATGGCTACACCTTC.

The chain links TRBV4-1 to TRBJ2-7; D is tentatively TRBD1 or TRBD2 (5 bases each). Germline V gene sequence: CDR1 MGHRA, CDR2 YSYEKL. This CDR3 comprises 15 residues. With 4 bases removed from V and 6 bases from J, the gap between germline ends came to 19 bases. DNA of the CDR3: TGCGCCAGCAGCCGAGACTACAGGTTCGCGGTCGAGCAGTACTTC. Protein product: CASSRDYRFAVEQYF.

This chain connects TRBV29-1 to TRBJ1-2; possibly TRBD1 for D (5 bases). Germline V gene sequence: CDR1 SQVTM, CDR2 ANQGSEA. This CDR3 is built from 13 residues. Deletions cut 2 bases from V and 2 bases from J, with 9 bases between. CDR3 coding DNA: TGCAGCGTTGAACGGACAAGAAACTATGGCTACACCTTC. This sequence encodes CSVERTRNYGYTF.

The CDR3 sequence: CASSPVAQLNNEQFF. The CDR3 nucleotides are TGTGCCAGCAGCCCCGTGGCACAGCTAAACAATGAGCAGTTCTTC. The V gene is TRBV5-5, the J gene TRBJ2-1, with D uncertain. This CDR3 has 15 amino acids. The V and J ends lost 4 bases and 5 bases respectively, with 16 bases between them. CDR1 is SGHKS, CDR2 YYEKEE, per germline (reference sequence). Together with reference TRBV5-5 and TRBJ2-1, the CDR3 gives the full variable domain: DAGVTQSPTHLIKTRGQQVTLRCSPISGHKSVSWYQQVLGQGPQFIFQYYEKEERGRGNFPDRFSARQFPNYSSELNVNALLLGDSALYLCASSPVAQLNNEQFFGPGTRLTVL.

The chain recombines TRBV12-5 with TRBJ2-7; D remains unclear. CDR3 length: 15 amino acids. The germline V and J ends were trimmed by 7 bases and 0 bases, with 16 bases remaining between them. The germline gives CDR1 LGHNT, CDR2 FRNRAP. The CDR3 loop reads CASAPSRLSSYEQYF. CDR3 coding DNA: TGTGCTAGTGCTCCATCGAGACTGAGCTCCTACGAGCAGTACTTC.

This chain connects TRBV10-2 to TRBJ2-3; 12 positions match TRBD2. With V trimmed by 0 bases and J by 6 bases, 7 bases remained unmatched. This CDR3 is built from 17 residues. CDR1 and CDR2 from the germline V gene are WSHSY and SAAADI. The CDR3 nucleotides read TGCGCCAGCAGTGAGTCGACTCTAGCGGGGGGGGAGGATACGCAGTATTTT. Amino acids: CASSESTLAGGEDTQYF.